A single sample is the source of the 27 T cell receptor beta chains below, sequenced in a study of blood T cell repertoires in COVID-19. The method was immunoSEQ multiplex PCR; TCRdb's version includes in-frame clones alone and lacks a portion of them. This table has 85,000 to 100,000 clones, 85% to 90% appearing once. Sequencing used peripheral blood. These TCRs come from a middle-aged man with COVID-19, enrolled during active disease.

The V call is TRBV19, the J call TRBJ2-7, with 10 bases matching TRBD1. Germline trimming cut 4 bases from V and 5 bases from J; bases unmatched to any gene: 14. The CDR3 runs to 17 residues. CDR1 is LNHDA, CDR2 SQIVND, per germline (reference sequence). The CDR3 is CASSTQGQGKSDHEQYF. The DNA of the CDR3 is TGTGCCAGTAGTACCCAGGGACAGGGGAAATCCGACCACGAGCAGTACTTC.

The rearrangement uses TRBV10-2 and TRBJ1-2; unclear D gene. V lost 4 bases to trimming and J lost 2 bases, with 8 bases between them. The CDR3 consists of 13 residues. Looked up from germline, CDR1 is WSHSY and CDR2 is SAAADI. CDR3 in amino acids: CASSVQINYGYTF. The CDR3 nucleotides read TGCGCCAGCAGTGTCCAGATCAACTATGGCTACACCTTC.

This clone was counted between two and nine times. The chain is built from TRBV7-8 and TRBJ2-7; TRBD1 might be the D (5 bases). The CDR3 length is 18 residues. Trimming took off 5 bases at V and 0 bases at J, with 23 bases between the two ends. Germline loops: CDR1 SGHVS, CDR2 FQNEAQ. CDR3 DNA sequence: TGTGCCAGCAGCCTTGAAACCTGGGGCAGCGCAAGCTCCTACGAGCAGTACTTC. It codes for CASSLETWGSASSYEQYF.

The rearrangement uses TRBV5-6 and TRBJ2-3, with 12 nucleotides matching TRBD2. In germline, CDR1 is SGHDT, CDR2 YYEEEE. The CDR3 covers 17 residues. The ends lost 0 bases at V and 4 bases at J; junction bases unmatched: 6. The CDR3 DNA is TGTGCCAGCAGCTTGGTGGCTAGCGGGGGGGCATCAGATACGCAGTATTTT. It yields the protein CASSLVASGGASDTQYF.

V is TRBV19 and J is TRBJ1-3; D call uncertain. This CDR3 has 13 residues. V lost 4 bases and J 7 bases, leaving 11 bases between the germline ends. Germline CDR1 and CDR2: LNHDA and SQIVND (reference sequence). CDR3 nucleotide sequence: TGTGCCAGTAGTACAGTTCTTTGGAACACCATATATTTT. Amino acid sequence: CASSTVLWNTIYF. Drawing the rest from reference TRBV19 and TRBJ1-3, the complete variable domain is DGGITQSPKYLFRKEGQNVTLSCEQNLNHDAMYWYRQDPGQGLRLIYYSQIVNDFQKGDIAEGYSVSREKKESFPLTVTSAQKNPTAFYLCASSTVLWNTIYFGEGSWLTVV.

The CDR3 bases are TGTGCCAGCAGTTATGGCAGGCGCCACTACAATGAGCAGTTCTTC. Its translation is CASSYGRRHYNEQFF. The V gene is TRBV6-2 or TRBV6-3, the J gene TRBJ2-1; D call uncertain. The germline gives CDR1 MNHEY, CDR2 SVGEGT. The CDR3 consists of 15 residues. Deletions cut 3 bases from V and 3 bases from J, with 12 bases between.

The chain couples TRBV5-6 to TRBJ1-6; 12 bases fit TRBD1. The length of the CDR3 is 16 residues. V lost 0 bases and J lost 10; bases outside the gene matches: 5. Germline loops: CDR1 SGHDT, CDR2 YYEEEE. CDR3 nucleotides: TGTGCCAGCAGCTTGGGCGCGGGGACAGGGGGCTCACCCCTCCACTTT. It specifies CASSLGAGTGGSPLHF.

The genes are TRBV19 and TRBJ1-1; D is unresolved. CDR1 and CDR2 (germline): LNHDA, SQIVND (reference sequence). The germline V and J ends were trimmed by 5 bases and 0 bases, with 10 bases remaining between them. This CDR3 is 14 amino acids long. CDR3 loop: CASSPADLNTEAFF. CDR3 sequence (DNA): TGTGCCAGTAGTCCCGCAGATCTGAACACTGAAGCTTTCTTT.

The sample holds one count of this clone. This chain joins TRBV19 and TRBJ1-5; D call uncertain. The CDR3 contains 16 residues. V was shortened by 6 bases and J by 4 bases, with 19 bases between the two germline ends. The germline V gene has CDR1 LNHDA and CDR2 SQIVND (reference sequence). CDR3 loop: CASSVSGVLLNQPQHF. As DNA, the CDR3 is TGTGCCAGTAGCGTCTCGGGAGTGCTATTGAATCAGCCCCAGCATTTT.

The chain employs TRBV5-1 and TRBJ1-5; maybe TRBD1 (5 bases). This CDR3 is 13 amino acids long. Germline V CDR1 and CDR2: SGHRS, YFSETQ. Trimming stripped 2 bases from V and 5 bases from J, with 8 bases between. The CDR3 region has the DNA TGCGCCAGCAGCTTTTCGGGGGATCAGCCCCAGCATTTT. Translated: CASSFSGDQPQHF. Looking up the rest from reference TRBV5-1 and TRBJ1-5 gives the full variable domain: KAGVTQTPRYLIKTRGQQVTLSCSPISGHRSVSWYQQTPGQGLQFLFEYFSETQRNKGNFPGRFSGRQFSNSRSEMNVSTLELGDSALYLCASSFSGDQPQHFGDGTRLSIL.

The chain couples TRBV20-1 to TRBJ1-6; 7 bases are shared with TRBD1. Per germline, CDR1 DFQATT and CDR2 SNEGSKA (reference sequence). The CDR3 is 14 amino acids. V was pared by 3 bases and J by 9 bases, with 8 bases of the junction left unmatched. CDR3 in DNA: TGCAGTGCTAGTCCGGGACAGTCGAGTTCACCCCTCCACTTT. This codes for CSASPGQSSSPLHF.

The chain is built from TRBV2 and TRBJ2-7; 9 bases agree with TRBD1. The CDR3 spans 17 residues. V lost 5 bases to trimming and J lost 0 bases; unmatched junction nucleotides: 11. From germline, CDR1 is SNHLY and CDR2 FYNNEI. Here the CDR3 DNA reads TGTGCCAGCAGTCGAACTATCCGGGACAGGGTCTCCTACGAGCAGTACTTC. This gives the protein CASSRTIRDRVSYEQYF.

The V and J genes are TRBV18 and TRBJ1-1, with 10 bases aligning to TRBD1. The CDR3 is 17 residues long. Germline trimming cut 3 bases from V and 4 bases from J; bases unmatched to any gene: 11. Germline-derived CDR1 and CDR2 are KGHSH and LQKENI. CDR3 bases: TGTGCCAGCTCACCGAGGGCACGGGACAGGGGCGGCACTGAAGCTTTCTTT. It encodes CASSPRARDRGGTEAFF.

This chain links TRBV27 with TRBJ1-5, with TRBD1 matching over 9 bases. Per germline, CDR1 MNHEY and CDR2 SMNVEV (reference sequence). Germline trimming cut 4 bases from V and 4 bases from J; bases unmatched to any gene: 8. The CDR3 loop spans 16 amino acids. The CDR3 reads CASSYTGQGLNQPQHF. For the CDR3, the DNA is TGTGCCAGCAGTTATACGGGACAGGGCTTGAATCAGCCCCAGCATTTT.

The chain has TRBV18 and TRBJ1-5; D may be TRBD1 (6 bases). The CDR3 consists of 15 residues. The germline V and J ends were trimmed by 0 bases and 6 bases, with 12 bases remaining between them. The V gene's germline CDR1 is KGHSH and CDR2 LQKENI. In DNA, the CDR3 is TGTGCCAGCTCACCACCGGGGACAACCAGTCAGCCCCAGCATTTT. Its translation: CASSPPGTTSQPQHF. Combining the CDR3 with reference TRBV18 and TRBJ1-5 gives the whole variable domain NAGVMQNPRHLVRRRGQEARLRCSPMKGHSHVYWYRQLPEEGLKFMVYLQKENIIDESGMPKERFSAEFPKEGPSILRIQQVVRGDSAAYFCASSPPGTTSQPQHFGDGTRLSIL.

In this sample, this clone turned up a few times. The chain recombines TRBV9 with TRBJ1-2; D is uncertain. Trimming removed 4 bases from V and 8 bases from J, with 15 bases in between. Germline CDR1 SGDLS, CDR2 YYNGEE. The CDR3 is 13 residues long. Here the CDR3 reads CASSNRAPGGYTF. The CDR3 nucleotides are TGTGCCAGCAGCAACCGGGCGCCGGGAGGCTACACCTTC.

The genes are TRBV6-1 and TRBJ1-6; D ambiguous. The CDR3 is made up of 14 amino acids. The germline V gene encodes CDR1 MNHNS and CDR2 SASEGT. Trimming pared 3 bases from V and 4 bases from J, leaving 7 bases between. This CDR3 reads CASSEGYYNSPLHF. The CDR3 DNA reads TGTGCCAGCAGTGAGGGCTATTATAATTCACCCCTCCACTTT.

The chain links TRBV7-8 to TRBJ2-3, with D hard to call. The germline V and J ends were trimmed by 5 bases and 9 bases, with 15 bases remaining between them. This CDR3 has 13 residues. Germline CDR1 and CDR2: SGHVS and FQNEAQ. The CDR3 DNA follows: TGTGCCAGCAGCCAAGACCAGGTGTTAACGCAGTATTTT. Its translation is CASSQDQVLTQYF. The full variable domain, rest sourced from reference TRBV7-8 and TRBJ2-3, is GAGVSQSPRYKVAKRGQDVALRCDPISGHVSLFWYQQALGQGPEFLTYFQNEAQLDKSGLPSDRFFAERPEGSVSTLKIQRTQQEDSAVYLCASSQDQVLTQYFGPGTRLTVL.

This chain connects TRBV2 to TRBJ2-3; 10 nucleotides agree with TRBD1. In germline, CDR1 is SNHLY, CDR2 FYNNEI. J lost 4 bases, V lost 5 bases, and 3 bases had no gene match. This CDR3 region has 14 residues. CDR3: CASSPDRGPDTQYF. CDR3 nucleotide sequence: TGTGCCAGCAGTCCTGACAGGGGGCCAGATACGCAGTATTTT.

The CDR3 here is CSVVAGVSEKLFF. The CDR3 bases are TGCAGCGTTGTGGCGGGTGTGTCTGAAAAACTGTTTTTT. The chain couples TRBV29-1 to TRBJ1-4; D uncertain. Germline V gene data show CDR1 as SQVTM and CDR2 as ANQGSEA. The CDR3 covers 13 residues. V was pared by 4 bases and J by 7 bases, with 13 bases between.

This chain joins TRBV30 and TRBJ1-2, with D unresolved. The germline V gene encodes CDR1 GTSNPN and CDR2 SVGIG (reference sequence). This CDR3 is built from 15 residues. V was clipped by 1 base and J by 4 bases, with 16 bases between them. CDR3 sequence (DNA): TGTGCCTGGAGTGCATTTGTGGATAGCGGCTATGGCTACACCTTC. Protein sequence: CAWSAFVDSGYGYTF.

The chain joins TRBV6-5 to TRBJ2-3; 7 bases are a match to TRBD2. CDR3 length equals 15 residues. V shed 7 bases and J 2 bases; nucleotides not matched to a gene: 9. CDR1 is MNHEY, CDR2 SVGAGI, per germline. CDR3 amino acids: CASTPRAGDTDTQYF. The CDR3 DNA follows: TGTGCCAGCACCCCCCGGGCGGGGGACACAGATACGCAGTATTTT.

The V and J genes are TRBV6-1 and TRBJ1-4; tentative D call: TRBD1 (5 bases). Between the trimmed V and J ends, which lost 3 bases and 10 bases, there was a span of 15 bases. Germline CDR1 is MNHNS and CDR2 is SASEGT. The CDR3 covers 14 residues. The CDR3: CASSEGGTLLKLFF. CDR3 coding DNA: TGTGCCAGCAGTGAGGGCGGGACCCTATTAAAACTGTTTTTT.

V usage is TRBV24-1 and J usage is TRBJ2-3; D unresolved. Per the germline V gene, CDR1 is KGHDR and CDR2 is SFDVKD. The CDR3 contains 14 residues. Trimming shortened V by 6 bases and J by 2 bases, and 11 bases separated the two germline ends. The DNA for the CDR3 is TGTGCCACCAGTCGAGGCACCACCACAGATACGCAGTATTTT. This sequence encodes CATSRGTTTDTQYF.

V is TRBV7-8 and J is TRBJ2-7; 10 bases align to TRBD2. V lost 4 bases, J lost 1 base, and 7 bases stayed unmatched. Germline V gene lookup returns CDR1 SGHVS and CDR2 FQNEAQ. CDR3 length equals 16 residues. The CDR3 loop is CASSSLGAGGSYEQYF. In DNA form, the CDR3 reads TGTGCCAGCAGCTCCTTGGGAGCGGGGGGGTCCTACGAGCAGTACTTC. Full variable domain (rest looked up from reference TRBV7-8 and TRBJ2-7): GAGVSQSPRYKVAKRGQDVALRCDPISGHVSLFWYQQALGQGPEFLTYFQNEAQLDKSGLPSDRFFAERPEGSVSTLKIQRTQQEDSAVYLCASSSLGAGGSYEQYFGPGTRLTVT.

V is TRBV18 and J is TRBJ2-3; no firm D call. Germline V gene lookup returns CDR1 KGHSH and CDR2 LQKENI. V lost 6 bases, J lost 4 bases, and 20 bases lay in between. This CDR3 comprises 16 residues. CDR3 in DNA: TGTGCCAGCTCTCCCGCATTTCGGTTGGCGGCAGATACGCAGTATTTT. It is translated as CASSPAFRLAADTQYF.

J is TRBJ2-3 and V is TRBV5-1, with 7 bases aligning to TRBD2. Per the germline V gene, CDR1 is SGHRS and CDR2 is YFSETQ. J gave up 1 base and V 7 bases, and 6 bases lay outside the gene matches. The CDR3 runs to 14 residues. The CDR3 protein is CASSGTIRTDTQYF. The DNA for the CDR3 is TGCGCCAGCTCAGGGACTATCCGCACAGATACGCAGTATTTT. The variable domain in full, completed from reference TRBV5-1 and TRBJ2-3, reads KAGVTQTPRYLIKTRGQQVTLSCSPISGHRSVSWYQQTPGQGLQFLFEYFSETQRNKGNFPGRFSGRQFSNSRSEMNVSTLELGDSALYLCASSGTIRTDTQYFGPGTRLTVL.